The entry that follows covers one T cell receptor (beta chain) sequence. Its antigen is as yet unknown. J was trimmed by 2 bases and V by 1 base; bases with no gene match: 12. Germline V gene data show CDR1 as SGHAT and CDR2 as FQNNGV. This CDR3 region has 18 residues. The entry originates in a study of graft-versus-host responses after intestinal transplantation. Study at large: Each recipient received a multivisceral, liver-intestinal, or isolated intestinal graft. For around 3 years after anti-thymocyte globulin induction, all recipients took tacrolimus and steroids. Notes on the study in general: Early post-transplant HvG declines tracked with peak circulating GvH clone levels.

Libraries were prepared by immunoSEQ multiplex PCR; TCRdb keeps only in-frame clonotypes and omits some of them. The table has over a thousand clones, around 80% seen once. Graft material was processed, releasing intraepithelial and lamina propria lymphocytes. This rearrangement joins TRBV11-2 to TRBJ2-7, with 9 bases matching TRBD2. The receptor was isolated from a human patient who received an intestinal transplant, so some T cells may come from the graft donor. This material consisted of ileum tissue, taken 7 days after intestinal transplantation. CDR3 nucleotides: TGTGCCAGCAGCTTAGCAATTCTAGCGGGGCACCAAGCCTACGAGCAGTACTTC. Encoded protein: CASSLAILAGHQAYEQYF.